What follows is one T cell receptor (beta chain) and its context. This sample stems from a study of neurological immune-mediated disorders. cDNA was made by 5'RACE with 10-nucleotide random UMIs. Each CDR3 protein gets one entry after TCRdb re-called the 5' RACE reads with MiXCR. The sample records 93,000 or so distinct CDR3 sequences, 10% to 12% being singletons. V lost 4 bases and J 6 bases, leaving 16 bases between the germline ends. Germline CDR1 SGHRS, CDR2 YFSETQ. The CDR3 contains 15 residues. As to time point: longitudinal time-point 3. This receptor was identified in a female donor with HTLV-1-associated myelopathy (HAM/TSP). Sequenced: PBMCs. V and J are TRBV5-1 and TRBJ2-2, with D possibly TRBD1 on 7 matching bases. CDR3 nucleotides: TGCGCCAGCAGCAACGACAGGGTAGCGGCCGGGGAGCTGTTTTTT. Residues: CASSNDRVAAGELFF.